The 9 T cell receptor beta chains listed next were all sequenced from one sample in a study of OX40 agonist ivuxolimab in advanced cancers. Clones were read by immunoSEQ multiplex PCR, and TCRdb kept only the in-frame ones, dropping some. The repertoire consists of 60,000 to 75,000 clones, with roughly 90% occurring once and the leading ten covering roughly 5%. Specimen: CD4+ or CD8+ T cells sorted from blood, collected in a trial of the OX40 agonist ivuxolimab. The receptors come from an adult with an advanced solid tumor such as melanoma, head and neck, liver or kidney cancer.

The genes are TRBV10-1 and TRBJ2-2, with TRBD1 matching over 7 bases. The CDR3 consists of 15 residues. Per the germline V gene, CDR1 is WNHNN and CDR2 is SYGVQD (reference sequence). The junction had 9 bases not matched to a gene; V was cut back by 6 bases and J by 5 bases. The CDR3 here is CASRGQSPGTGELFF. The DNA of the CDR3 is TGCGCCAGCAGGGGACAGAGCCCAGGAACCGGGGAGCTGTTTTTT.

This chain's CDR3 is CASSPRQTPNTEAFF. The CDR3 bases are TGTGCCAGTAGTCCCCGACAGACCCCGAACACTGAAGCTTTCTTT. The chain combines TRBV19 with TRBJ1-1; perhaps TRBD1 as D (5 bases). This CDR3 region has 15 residues. The V end lost 5 bases, the J end lost 1 base, and 14 bases lay between the germline ends. Germline-derived CDR1 and CDR2 are LNHDA and SQIVND (reference sequence).

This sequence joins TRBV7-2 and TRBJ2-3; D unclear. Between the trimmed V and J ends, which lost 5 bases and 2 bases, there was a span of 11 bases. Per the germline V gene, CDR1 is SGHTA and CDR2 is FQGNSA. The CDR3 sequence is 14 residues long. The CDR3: CASSQVGSTDTQYF. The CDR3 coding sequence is TGTGCCAGCAGCCAGGTCGGGTCCACAGATACGCAGTATTTT.

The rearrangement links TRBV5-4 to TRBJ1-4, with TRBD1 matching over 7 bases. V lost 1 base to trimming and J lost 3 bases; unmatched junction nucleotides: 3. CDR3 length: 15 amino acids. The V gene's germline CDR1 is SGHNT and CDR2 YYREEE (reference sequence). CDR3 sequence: CASSLKGAANEKLFF. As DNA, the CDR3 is TGTGCCAGCAGCTTGAAGGGGGCGGCTAATGAAAAACTGTTTTTT.

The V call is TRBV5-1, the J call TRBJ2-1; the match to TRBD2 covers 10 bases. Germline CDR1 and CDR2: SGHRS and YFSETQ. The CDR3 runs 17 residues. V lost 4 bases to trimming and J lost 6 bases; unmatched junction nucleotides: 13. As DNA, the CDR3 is TGCGCCAGCAGCCCGGTGGTAGCGGGGGGACGCGCCAATGAGCAGTTCTTC. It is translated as CASSPVVAGGRANEQFF.

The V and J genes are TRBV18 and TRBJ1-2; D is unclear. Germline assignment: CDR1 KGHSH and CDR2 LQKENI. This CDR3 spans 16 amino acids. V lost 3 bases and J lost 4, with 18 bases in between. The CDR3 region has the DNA TGTGCCAGCTCACCGCAGAGTGACGCCGGGAGCTATGGCTACACCTTC. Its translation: CASSPQSDAGSYGYTF.

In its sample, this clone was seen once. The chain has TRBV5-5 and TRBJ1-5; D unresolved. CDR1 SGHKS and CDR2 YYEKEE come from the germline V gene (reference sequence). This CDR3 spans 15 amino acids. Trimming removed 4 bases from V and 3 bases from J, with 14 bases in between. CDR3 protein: CASSLGFGINQPQHF. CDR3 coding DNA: TGTGCCAGCAGCCTGGGATTCGGTATCAATCAGCCCCAGCATTTT.

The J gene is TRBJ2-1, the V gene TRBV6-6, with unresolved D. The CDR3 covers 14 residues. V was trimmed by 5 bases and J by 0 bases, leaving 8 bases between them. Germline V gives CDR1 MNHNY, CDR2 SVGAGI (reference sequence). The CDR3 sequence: CASSLSVSYNEQFF. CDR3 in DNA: TGTGCCAGCAGTCTGTCTGTCTCCTACAATGAGCAGTTCTTC.

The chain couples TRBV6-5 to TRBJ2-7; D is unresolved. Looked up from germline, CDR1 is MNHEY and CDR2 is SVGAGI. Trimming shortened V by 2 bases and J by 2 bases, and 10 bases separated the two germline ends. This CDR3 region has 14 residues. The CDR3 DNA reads TGTGCCAGCAGTTACGAGGTAGGGACCTACGAGCAGTACTTC. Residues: CASSYEVGTYEQYF.